This T cell receptor beta chain was sequenced for a study of human T cells and chemical hapten exposure. Original processing methods: Samples contained a median of 95,638 TCRs, with a range of roughly 23,224 to 700,000. TCRdb used MiXCR to reprocess the RACE reads, holding one entry per CDR3 protein. What appears here as the V and J calls and clone size reflects TCRdb's work, not the paper's. Of roughly 80,000 distinct CDR3 sequences listed, approximately 8.6% are singletons. The V gene's germline CDR1 is LNHDA and CDR2 SQIVND (reference sequence). The length of the CDR3 is 15 residues. V trimming: 2 bases; J trimming: 8 bases; junction bases outside the gene matches: 6. The sample holds a few counts of this clonotype. The time point denotes: healthy volunteer bleed at 6 weeks. Extraction yielded total RNA from whole blood (unfractionated).

The chain employs TRBV19 and TRBJ1-4; 9 bases agree with TRBD1. The material sequenced was whole blood. The TCR originated in a female donor in good health. Some clones in this sample may be carry-over from other donors' samples. The CDR3: CASSITGGAREKLFF. CDR3 nucleotides: TGTGCCAGTAGTATAACAGGGGGCGCGAGGGAAAAACTGTTTTTT. The whole variable domain, filled in from reference TRBV19 and TRBJ1-4, reads DGGITQSPKYLFRKEGQNVTLSCEQNLNHDAMYWYRQDPGQGLRLIYYSQIVNDFQKGDIAEGYSVSREKKESFPLTVTSAQKNPTAFYLCASSITGGAREKLFFGSGTQLSVL.